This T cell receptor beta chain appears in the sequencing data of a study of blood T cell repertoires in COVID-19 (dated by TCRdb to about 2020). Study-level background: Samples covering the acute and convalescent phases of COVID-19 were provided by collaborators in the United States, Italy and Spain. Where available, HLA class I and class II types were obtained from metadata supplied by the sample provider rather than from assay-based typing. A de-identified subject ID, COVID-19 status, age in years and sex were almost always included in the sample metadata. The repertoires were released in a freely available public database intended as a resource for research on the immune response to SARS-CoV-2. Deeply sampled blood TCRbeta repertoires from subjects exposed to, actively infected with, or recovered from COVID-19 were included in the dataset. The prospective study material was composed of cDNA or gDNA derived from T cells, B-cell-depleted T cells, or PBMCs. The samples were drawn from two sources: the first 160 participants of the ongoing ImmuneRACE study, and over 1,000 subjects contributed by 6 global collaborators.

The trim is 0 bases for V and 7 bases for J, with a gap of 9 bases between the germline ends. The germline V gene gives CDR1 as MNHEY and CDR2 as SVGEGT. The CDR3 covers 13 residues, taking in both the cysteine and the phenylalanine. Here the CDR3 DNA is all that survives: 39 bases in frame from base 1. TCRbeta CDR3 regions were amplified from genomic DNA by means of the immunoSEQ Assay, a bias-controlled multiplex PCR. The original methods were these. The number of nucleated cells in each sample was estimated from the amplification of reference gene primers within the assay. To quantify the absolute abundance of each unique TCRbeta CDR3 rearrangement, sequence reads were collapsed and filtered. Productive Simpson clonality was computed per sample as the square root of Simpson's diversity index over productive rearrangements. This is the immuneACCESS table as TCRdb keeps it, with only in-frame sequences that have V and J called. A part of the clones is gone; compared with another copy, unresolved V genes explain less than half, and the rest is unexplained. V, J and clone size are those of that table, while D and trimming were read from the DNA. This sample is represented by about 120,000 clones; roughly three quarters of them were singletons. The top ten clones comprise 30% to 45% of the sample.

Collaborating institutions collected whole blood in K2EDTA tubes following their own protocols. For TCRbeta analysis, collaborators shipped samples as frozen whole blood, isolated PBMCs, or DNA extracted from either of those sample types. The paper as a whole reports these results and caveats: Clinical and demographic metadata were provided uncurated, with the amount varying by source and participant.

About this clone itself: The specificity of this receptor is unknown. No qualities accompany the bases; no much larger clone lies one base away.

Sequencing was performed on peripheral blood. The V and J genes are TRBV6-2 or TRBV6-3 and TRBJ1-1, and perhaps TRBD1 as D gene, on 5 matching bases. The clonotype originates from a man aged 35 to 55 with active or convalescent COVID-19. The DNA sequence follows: TGTGCCAGCAGTTACTCTGGGGGGAGTGAAGCTTTCTTT. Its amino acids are CASSYSGGSEAFF.